This TCR beta chain was captured by sequencing in a study of T-cell reconstitution after alpha-beta-depleted transplantation in children. The V and J ends lost 6 bases and 0 bases, in that order; junction bases with no gene match: 7. This CDR3 contains 16 residues. Per the germline V gene, CDR1 is DFQATT and CDR2 is SNEGSKA (reference sequence). Unique molecular identifiers featured in how the TCRbeta library was prepared. TCRdb reanalysed the PCR reads using MiXCR and keeps one entry per CDR3 protein. The repertoire has about 480,000 distinct CDR3 sequences, around 12% of them found once; the top ten carry roughly 5.4%.

The chain recombines TRBV20-1 with TRBJ2-3; 12 bases are shared with TRBD2. The input for sequencing was PBMCs from the stem cell graft donor, taken from the stem cell graft. The sequence derives from a human donor who donated a stem cell graft to a child with combined immunodeficiency. CDR3 loop: CSAAGLAGPSTDTQYF. CDR3 bases: TGCAGTGCCGCGGGACTAGCGGGCCCGAGCACAGATACGCAGTATTTT.